One and the same sample provided the 28 T cell receptor beta chains below, sequenced in a study of T cells in localized non-small cell lung cancer. Generated by immunoSEQ multiplex PCR, the TCRdb table keeps only in-frame clones and is missing some. The sample lists around 30,000 clones, about 91% occurring once. This specimen was peripheral blood, taken before any cancer treatment. Source of these receptors: a female donor of 60 years or more with stage I lung adenocarcinoma.

This sequence joins TRBV5-1 and TRBJ2-2, with 7 nucleotides matching TRBD2. The CDR3 is 16 residues long. Per the germline V gene, CDR1 is SGHRS and CDR2 is YFSETQ. J lost 2 bases, V lost 6 bases, and 10 bases had no gene match. The CDR3 region is CASTLIAGDNTGELFF. CDR3 nucleotide sequence: TGCGCCAGCACGCTGATCGCGGGGGATAACACCGGGGAGCTGTTTTTT.

The chain links TRBV18 to TRBJ1-1, with D possibly matching TRBD1 (6 bases). The V and J ends lost 3 bases and 5 bases respectively, with 16 bases between them. CDR3 length: 15 residues. Germline CDR1 and CDR2: KGHSH and LQKENI. The CDR3 region is CASSPSDSRGTEAFF. In DNA, the CDR3 is TGTGCCAGCTCACCTTCCGACAGCAGGGGAACTGAAGCTTTCTTT.

In this sample, this clone turned up once. This rearrangement joins TRBV27 to TRBJ2-6, with no clear D. The V end lost 3 bases, the J end lost 0 bases, and 6 bases lay between the germline ends. Germline loops: CDR1 MNHEY, CDR2 SMNVEV (reference sequence). The CDR3 length is 15 residues. The CDR3 sequence is CASSFRSSGANVLTF. CDR3 sequence (DNA): TGTGCCAGCAGTTTTAGGAGCTCTGGGGCCAACGTCCTGACTTTC. The whole variable domain, remainder taken from reference TRBV27 and TRBJ2-6, is EAQVTQNPRYLITVTGKKLTVTCSQNMNHEYMSWYRQDPGLGLRQIYYSMNVEVTDKGDVPEGYKVSRKEKRNFPLILESPSPNQTSLYFCASSFRSSGANVLTFGAGSRLTVL.

The gene calls are TRBV9 and TRBJ1-2, with D perhaps TRBD1 (5 bases). Germline values: CDR1 SGDLS, CDR2 YYNGEE. This CDR3 has 13 amino acids. Trimming pared 5 bases from V and 8 bases from J, leaving 16 bases between. The CDR3 sequence is CASRPWGEGGYTF. As DNA, the CDR3 is TGTGCCAGCAGGCCCTGGGGGGAGGGAGGCTACACCTTC. The full variable domain, its missing parts supplied by reference TRBV9 and TRBJ1-2, is DSGVTQTPKHLITATGQRVTLRCSPRSGDLSVYWYQQSLDQGLQFLIQYYNGEERAKGNILERFSAQQFPDLHSELNLSSLELGDSALYFCASRPWGEGGYTFGSGTRLTVV.

Of note for this clone: A junction end diverges from the germline sequence, so it may reflect a read error. The V and J genes are TRBV6-6 and TRBJ2-7; the D is unclear. CDR1 MNHNY and CDR2 SVGAGI come from the germline V gene (reference sequence). The CDR3 totals 12 residues. CDR3 coding DNA: TGTGCCAGCGGTTATTTCGGGTACGAGCAGTACTTC. It codes for CASGYFGYEQYF.

The rearrangement links TRBV7-2 to TRBJ2-2; weak D call: TRBD1 (5 bases). The CDR3 has 13 amino acids. The V end lost 5 bases, the J end lost 6 bases, and 10 bases lay between the germline ends. Per germline, CDR1 SGHTA and CDR2 FQGNSA. The CDR3 reads CASSRTKSGELFF. CDR3 bases: TGTGCCAGCAGCCGGACAAAATCCGGGGAGCTGTTTTTT.

This chain links TRBV14 with TRBJ2-1; no reliable D call. Germline V lookup: CDR1 SGHDN, CDR2 FVKESK. The CDR3 spans 17 residues. V was clipped by 0 bases and J by 8 bases, with 20 bases between them. CDR3 DNA: TGTGCCAGCAGCCAAGATTCGGCCGGTGTCCCGGCTTATGAGCAGTTCTTC. Residues: CASSQDSAGVPAYEQFF.

This chain connects TRBV6-1 to TRBJ2-3; weak D call: TRBD2 (5 bases). Trimming pared 8 bases from V and 2 bases from J, leaving 11 bases between. CDR1 and CDR2 from the germline V gene are MNHNS and SASEGT. This CDR3 spans 13 amino acids. CDR3 residues: CASPSLYTDTQYF. For the CDR3, the DNA is TGTGCCAGCCCTAGCTTATACACAGATACGCAGTATTTT.

This chain links TRBV30 with TRBJ1-4; possibly TRBD1 for D (6 bases). The CDR3 loop spans 13 amino acids. The V and J ends lost 3 bases and 6 bases respectively, with 11 bases between them. Germline CDR1 GTSNPN, CDR2 SVGIG (reference sequence). The CDR3 region is CAWSGQKDEKLFF. Here the CDR3 DNA reads TGTGCCTGGAGCGGACAGAAGGATGAAAAACTGTTTTTT. Full variable domain (missing parts from reference TRBV30 and TRBJ1-4): SQTIHQWPATLVQPVGSPLSLECTVEGTSNPNLYWYRQAAGRGLQLLFYSVGIGQISSEVPQNLSASRPQDRQFILSSKKLLLSDSGFYLCAWSGQKDEKLFFGSGTQLSVL.

The rearrangement joins TRBV6-5 to TRBJ1-2; D ambiguous. Trimming shortened V by 6 bases and J by 2 bases, and 10 bases separated the two germline ends. CDR1 is MNHEY, CDR2 SVGAGI, per germline. The CDR3 runs to 13 residues. CDR3: CASRQHQNYGYTF. In DNA form, the CDR3 reads TGTGCCAGCAGACAACACCAAAACTATGGCTACACCTTC.

V gene TRBV6-6 combines with J gene TRBJ1-2, with D possibly being TRBD1 (6 bases). V shed 6 bases and J shed 3 bases, with 14 bases lying between them. CDR1 is MNHNY and CDR2 is SVGAGI in the germline V gene (reference sequence). CDR3 length: 14 amino acids. In DNA form, the CDR3 reads TGTGCCAGCAGGACGACAGGTTCCGACTATGGCTACACCTTC. Its protein is CASRTTGSDYGYTF.

This chain joins TRBV28 and TRBJ2-7; D possibly corresponds to TRBD1 (5 bases). The CDR3 is 13 residues long. Trimming took off 6 bases at V and 3 bases at J, with 12 bases between the two ends. CDR1 and CDR2 from the germline V gene are MDHEN and SYDVKM. The CDR3 coding sequence is TGTGCCAGCAGCCCAACAGACAGCTACGAGCAGTACTTC. It translates to CASSPTDSYEQYF.

This clone was seen only once. The chain links TRBV9 to TRBJ2-7; D gene unclear. Germline CDR1 reads SGDLS; CDR2 reads YYNGEE. The CDR3 runs 12 residues. V lost 2 bases, J lost 4 bases, and 7 bases lay in between. CDR3 coding DNA: TGTGCCAGCAGCGTTGCCGGATACGAGCAGTACTTC. Protein: CASSVAGYEQYF.

The chain joins TRBV5-1 to TRBJ2-7; 13 bases align to TRBD2. CDR3 length equals 19 residues. The V gene end was trimmed by 0 bases and the J gene end by 0 bases; junction bases not matched to a gene: 9. CDR1 SGHRS and CDR2 YFSETQ come from the germline V gene. In DNA, the CDR3 is TGCGCCAGCAGCTTGGGGGCCGGGACTAGCGGGACCAGCTCCTACGAGCAGTACTTC. As protein: CASSLGAGTSGTSSYEQYF.

This rearrangement joins TRBV28 to TRBJ2-7; TRBD2 matches 7 bases. The CDR3 totals 14 residues. Germline V gene lookup returns CDR1 MDHEN and CDR2 SYDVKM. The V gene end was trimmed by 7 bases and the J gene end by 2 bases; junction bases not matched to a gene: 8. The CDR3 reads CASIGEGNPYEQYF. CDR3 DNA sequence: TGTGCCAGCATCGGGGAGGGCAATCCCTACGAGCAGTACTTC.

The chain couples TRBV28 to TRBJ1-2, with D hard to call. The V gene lost 2 bases and the J gene lost 8 bases, with 9 bases spanning the gap. The CDR3 sequence is 12 residues long. Germline CDR1 MDHEN, CDR2 SYDVKM. The CDR3 bases are TGTGCCAGCAGTTTACCCTTCGGGGGCTACACCTTC. Its translation is CASSLPFGGYTF.

V usage is TRBV28 and J usage is TRBJ2-1; 11 nucleotides align to TRBD2. The V and J ends lost 6 bases and 7 bases, in that order; junction bases with no gene match: 11. Germline loops: CDR1 MDHEN, CDR2 SYDVKM. This CDR3 is 16 amino acids long. CDR3 sequence reads: CASSQPGLAGGNEQFF. CDR3 coding DNA: TGTGCCAGCAGCCAACCTGGGCTAGCGGGAGGAAATGAGCAGTTCTTC. Full variable domain (remainder filled in from reference TRBV28 and TRBJ2-1): DVKVTQSSRYLVKRTGEKVFLECVQDMDHENMFWYRQDPGLGLRLIYFSYDVKMKEKGDIPEGYSVSREKKERFSLILESASTNQTSMYLCASSQPGLAGGNEQFFGPGTRLTVL.

V gene TRBV5-1 combines with J gene TRBJ2-3; a possible D gene is TRBD2 (6 bases). Between the trimmed V and J ends, which lost 4 bases and 6 bases, there was a span of 9 bases. Germline V gives CDR1 SGHRS, CDR2 YFSETQ. The CDR3 loop spans 12 amino acids. As DNA, the CDR3 is TGCGCCAGCAGCCCGGAGGGGGATACGCAGTATTTT. Protein sequence: CASSPEGDTQYF.

This clone appeared once. V gene TRBV7-9 combines with J gene TRBJ2-3; possible D gene TRBD1, 5 bases. Germline V gene lookup returns CDR1 SEHNR and CDR2 FQNEAQ (reference sequence). The CDR3 has 15 amino acids. Deletions cut 0 bases from V and 0 bases from J, with 7 bases between. CDR3 bases: TGTGCCAGCAGCTTAGCGGGGCCTAGCACAGATACGCAGTATTTT. Its translation: CASSLAGPSTDTQYF.

The chain employs TRBV5-4 and TRBJ2-1; 8 bases agree with TRBD1. This CDR3 is built from 15 residues. The ends lost 6 bases at V and 3 bases at J; junction bases unmatched: 8. Germline V gene sequence: CDR1 SGHNT, CDR2 YYREEE (reference sequence). CDR3 in DNA: TGTGCCAGCACGTCGGGACAGGTGGGCTACAATGAGCAGTTCTTC. Residues: CASTSGQVGYNEQFF.

The chain recombines TRBV5-1 with TRBJ1-2; D ambiguous. The V gene lost 2 bases and the J gene lost 7 bases, with 12 bases spanning the gap. Germline lookup yields CDR1 SGHRS and CDR2 YFSETQ. The CDR3 is made up of 13 amino acids. CDR3 bases: TGCGCCAGCAGCTTTGGGTCGGGCGTTGGCTACACCTTC. This codes for CASSFGSGVGYTF. Together with reference TRBV5-1 and TRBJ1-2, the CDR3 gives the full variable domain: KAGVTQTPRYLIKTRGQQVTLSCSPISGHRSVSWYQQTPGQGLQFLFEYFSETQRNKGNFPGRFSGRQFSNSRSEMNVSTLELGDSALYLCASSFGSGVGYTFGSGTRLTVV.

The genes are TRBV2 and TRBJ2-7; D is undetermined. The CDR3 loop spans 13 amino acids. Trimming removed 2 bases at V and 3 bases at J, with 8 bases between. Germline V CDR1 and CDR2: SNHLY, FYNNEI. The DNA of the CDR3 is TGTGCCAGCAGTGAAACGAGAGGCTACGAGCAGTACTTC. Its protein product is CASSETRGYEQYF.

The genes are TRBV10-3 and TRBJ2-1; 8 bases agree with TRBD1. The CDR3 sequence is 16 residues long. From germline, CDR1 is ENHRY and CDR2 SYGVKD. V shed 5 bases and J 7 bases; nucleotides not matched to a gene: 13. The CDR3 region has the DNA TGTGCCATCAGTCACCCCCCGCCAGGGGGCGAGAATGAGCAGTTCTTC. As protein: CAISHPPPGGENEQFF.

The CDR3 DNA follows: TGTGCCAGCAGTTTTCGCGGGAGGGTTGGGGATGAGCAGTTCTTC. Amino acid sequence: CASSFRGRVGDEQFF. The genes are TRBV27 and TRBJ2-1, with 9 bases identical to TRBD2. The trim removed 3 bases at V and 8 bases at J, leaving 8 bases unmatched. Germline V gives CDR1 MNHEY, CDR2 SMNVEV (reference sequence). There are 15 residues in the CDR3.

The chain recombines TRBV7-8 with TRBJ1-1, with D unclear. The V and J ends lost 3 bases and 1 base respectively, with 6 bases between them. The germline gives CDR1 SGHVS, CDR2 FQNEAQ. This CDR3 has 13 residues. CDR3 protein: CASSFSGNTEAFF. Here the CDR3 DNA reads TGTGCCAGCAGCTTTTCGGGGAACACTGAAGCTTTCTTT.

V is TRBV6-6 and J is TRBJ2-5; perhaps TRBD2 as D (6 bases). The CDR3 totals 14 residues. The V end lost 2 bases, the J end lost 1 base, and 8 bases lay between the germline ends. The germline V gene encodes CDR1 MNHNY and CDR2 SVGAGI (reference sequence). The CDR3 protein is CASSYGGTQETQYF. DNA of the CDR3: TGTGCCAGCAGTTACGGGGGGACCCAAGAGACCCAGTACTTC.

This chain links TRBV28 with TRBJ1-2, with 8 bases identical to TRBD1. Germline V gene lookup returns CDR1 MDHEN and CDR2 SYDVKM. After removal of 2 bases from V and 6 bases from J, the junction contained 8 bases not matched to a gene. The CDR3 is 15 residues long. The CDR3 is CASSLRVQGGHGYTF. The DNA of the CDR3 is TGTGCCAGCAGTTTAAGAGTACAGGGGGGGCATGGCTACACCTTC.

The chain links TRBV27 to TRBJ1-5; D is unresolved. V lost 2 bases to trimming and J lost 10 bases, with 15 bases between them. Germline-derived CDR1 and CDR2 are MNHEY and SMNVEV (reference sequence). The CDR3 sequence is 14 residues long. For the CDR3, the DNA is TGTGCCAGCAGTTTACGGGGTAGACTTACCCCCCAGCATTTT. Encoded protein: CASSLRGRLTPQHF.